This T cell receptor (beta chain) was sequenced in a study of cytomegalovirus exposure and HLA in healthy donors. Produced via immunoSEQ multiplex PCR; TCRdb's table is partial and in-frame only. The data contain 100,000 to 150,000 clones, 70% to 90% of them singletons. Whole-study results and caveats: There were some public TCRs occurring in many donors, but most TCR sequences were rare.

This CDR3 is 16 amino acids long. V gave up 3 bases and J gave up 3 bases; unmatched junction bases: 6. As regards this clone: What it binds is unknown.

The sample consisted of PBMCs. The origin of this receptor is a woman aged 25 to 39 in good health and CMV-seronegative. V is TRBV5-7 and J is TRBJ2-7; 13 positions match TRBD2. TRBV5-7 is treated as an ORF (open reading frame) with a function not yet certain. CDR3 sequence: CASSSETSGGLYEQYF. DNA of the CDR3: TGTGCCAGCAGCTCCGAGACTAGCGGGGGGCTCTACGAGCAGTACTTC.